Below are 6 T cell receptor beta chains sequenced from a single sample in a study of CD8+CD57+ T cells in acquired aplastic anemia. CDR3 and TCR beta VDJ profiling relied on a genomic DNA template. TCRdb independently ran MiXCR on the reads; one entry per CDR3 protein. The sample has 150,000 to 200,000 distinct CDR3 sequences; approximately 44% are singletons. The sequencing sample was made of sorted CD4+, CD8+, or CD8+CD57+ T cells (not recorded which) from PBMCs. These receptors were taken from a human donor in good health.

With respect to this clonotype: The junction departs from the called germline gene at one end, perhaps through a read error. The chain recombines TRBV24-1 with TRBJ2-7; TRBD1 is a possible D gene (6 bases). Germline-derived CDR1 and CDR2 are KGHDR and SFDVKD. This CDR3 is built from 14 residues. CDR3 coding DNA: TGTGCCACCATGGACAGCCCGAACACCGGGGAGCTGTACTTC. It yields the protein CATMDSPNTGELYF.

The chain couples TRBV12-3 or TRBV12-4 to TRBJ1-5; D unclear. With 6 bases removed from V and 9 bases from J, the gap between germline ends came to 9 bases. This CDR3 spans 11 amino acids. The CDR3 bases are TGTGCCAGCAGGGCCCTGGGGCCCCAGCATTTT. Protein sequence: CASRALGPQHF.

This clonotype was counted once. The chain couples TRBV29-1 to TRBJ2-7, with D perhaps being TRBD1 or TRBD2 (6 bases each). CDR1 is SQVTM and CDR2 is ANQGSEA in the germline V gene. The CDR3 runs 12 residues. Trimming cost V 6 bases and J 7 bases, with 16 bases left between them. The CDR3 reads CSVNGGGLEQYF. The CDR3 DNA reads as TGCAGCGTCAACGGAGGGGGTCTGGAGCAGTACTTC.

The V and J genes are TRBV20-1 and TRBJ1-2, with TRBD1 matching 10 bases. The CDR3 is 18 residues long. Germline CDR1 reads DFQATT; CDR2 reads SNEGSKA (reference sequence). The V gene end was trimmed by 4 bases and the J gene end by 4 bases; junction bases not matched to a gene: 18. The CDR3 sequence is CSATPSRGTGVGPYGYTF. The CDR3 DNA follows: TGCAGTGCTACCCCGTCCCGAGGGACAGGGGTGGGGCCCTATGGCTACACCTTC.

This clonotype was observed at least ten times. This rearrangement joins TRBV12-3 or TRBV12-4 to TRBJ1-2, with D tentatively TRBD1 (5 bases). Trimming shortened V by 6 bases and J by 0 bases, and 8 bases separated the two germline ends. There are 13 residues in the CDR3. The CDR3 protein is CASRGQSNYGYTF. The CDR3 nucleotides read TGTGCCAGCAGAGGACAATCTAACTATGGCTACACCTTC.

This clonotype was found once. J is TRBJ2-5 and V is TRBV29-1; TRBD2 agrees at 9 bases. The CDR3 runs to 13 residues. J was trimmed by 3 bases and V by 6 bases; bases with no gene match: 5. From germline, CDR1 is SQVTM and CDR2 ANQGSEA. The CDR3 DNA sequence: TGCAGCGTCACGAGACTAGCGGAAGAGACCCAGTACTTC. It is translated as CSVTRLAEETQYF.